This is a list of T cell receptor beta chains from one sample in a study of blood T cell repertoires in COVID-19. Data came from immunoSEQ multiplex PCR; TCRdb stores just in-frame clones and leaves some out. The sample holds about 160,000 clones, roughly 89% seen once. What was sequenced was peripheral blood. Source of these receptors: a woman aged 70-85 years with COVID-19, enrolled during active disease. CDR3s include the opening cysteine and the closing phenylalanine or tryptophan. The order of the fields is V gene, D gene, J gene, clone size, CDR3 DNA, CDR3 protein. A D gene is named only where the DNA matches it firmly. Not all rows give a size; the values are once, few, many and, for expanded clones, a class.

TRBV27,TRBD1,TRBJ1-1,-,TGTGCCAGCACCCTAGCGACAGGGGTCGGTGAAGCTTTCTTT,CASTLATGVGEAFF
TRBV12-3/TRBV12-4,-,TRBJ2-1,-,TGTGCCAGCTCTCCTCTAGGGGATGCAAAGCAGTTCTTC,CASSPLGDAKQFF
TRBV6-5,TRBD1,TRBJ1-4,-,TGTGCCAGCAGCCAACCGGGACAGGTTGAAAAACTGTTTTTT,CASSQPGQVEKLFF
TRBV5-1,-,TRBJ1-5,-,TGCGCCAGCAGGCCGAAGTGGGACAACAATCAGCCCCAGCATTTT,CASRPKWDNNQPQHF
TRBV6-6,-,TRBJ1-6,-,TGTGCCAGCACCGGCCAGGACAGCTCCTATAATTCACCCCTCCACTTT,CASTGQDSSYNSPLHF
TRBV7-9,-,TRBJ1-2,once,TGTGCCAGCAGCTTGAAACAGGGTGCCCTATCGAATGGCTACACCTTC,CASSLKQGALSNGYTF
TRBV3-1/TRBV3-2,-,TRBJ2-5,-,TGTGCCAGCAGCGAACGGGTCGACCAAGAGACCCAGTACTTC,CASSERVDQETQYF
TRBV19,-,TRBJ1-5,-,TGTGCCAGTCACGCGCCCTGGACTGGGGGGGTTTATAGCAATCAGCCCCAGCATTTT,CASHAPWTGGVYSNQPQHF
TRBV30,-,TRBJ1-5,few,TGTGCCTGGAGTTCAACCTTACGGCAGCCCCAGCATTTT,CAWSSTLRQPQHF
TRBV28,-,TRBJ1-3,-,TGTGCCAGCAGTTTAGAGCTTTTGGCGGCGGGAAACACCATATATTTT,CASSLELLAAGNTIYF
TRBV11-3,-,TRBJ2-2,-,TGTGCCAGCAGCTTATACGGGGGGACAAACACCGGGGAGCTGTTTTTT,CASSLYGGTNTGELFF
TRBV14,-,TRBJ2-3,-,TGTGCCAGCAGTTACGCGCCAGATACGCAGTATTTT,CASSYAPDTQYF
TRBV7-2,TRBD2,TRBJ2-3,once,TGTGCCAGCGGACTAGCGGGGGGGATCACAGATACGCAGTATTTT,CASGLAGGITDTQYF
TRBV20-1,-,TRBJ1-4,-,TGCAGTGACCGGGAGGAAAAACTGTTTTTT,CSDREEKLFF
TRBV29-1,-,TRBJ2-2,-,TGCAGCGCCCCAGGGGACACCGGGGAGCTGTTTTTT,CSAPGDTGELFF
TRBV5-1,-,TRBJ2-4,-,TGCGCCAGCAGCTTGGGGCCTAGCGCCAAAAACATTCAGTACTTC,CASSLGPSAKNIQYF
TRBV6-5,-,TRBJ1-6,-,TGTGCCAGCAGTTACTCATATCGGGGGGCAGGTTCACCCCTCCACTTT,CASSYSYRGAGSPLHF
TRBV3-1/TRBV3-2,TRBD1,TRBJ2-7,-,TGTGCCAGCAGCCAAGCAGACAGGGCTGGCGAGCAGTACTTC,CASSQADRAGEQYF
TRBV19,TRBD1,TRBJ2-7,-,TGTGCCAGTGGCCGGGGGACAGGGGGATACGAGCAGTACTTC,CASGRGTGGYEQYF
TRBV12-2,-,TRBJ1-2,-,TGTGCAAGTCGCTTCGGGGGGGACTATGGCTACACCTTC,CASRFGGDYGYTF
TRBV5-1,-,TRBJ2-3,-,TGCGCCAGCAGCTTGGGTGGGGGGGCGAGCACAGATACGCAGTATTTT,CASSLGGGASTDTQYF
TRBV12-3/TRBV12-4,TRBD1,TRBJ2-7,-,TGTGCCAGCAGTTTAACAGGGGGCTACGAGCAGTACTTC,CASSLTGGYEQYF
TRBV9,TRBD1,TRBJ1-6,-,TGTGCCAGCAGCGTAGGCCCAGGGGGGCATAATTCACCCCTCCACTTT,CASSVGPGGHNSPLHF
TRBV5-4,-,TRBJ2-1,-,TGTGCCAGCAGCTTTCCAGGGGTTATGAATAATGAGCAGTTCTTC,CASSFPGVMNNEQFF
TRBV4-2,TRBD2,TRBJ2-3,-,TGTGCCAGCTCAAAGGCCAGCGGGACTAGCACAGATACGCAGTATTTT,CASSKASGTSTDTQYF
TRBV2,TRBD1,TRBJ1-2,-,TGTGCCAGCAGTGAGCTGGGTTCAGGGGGGTATGGCTACACCTTC,CASSELGSGGYGYTF
TRBV11-2,TRBD2,TRBJ2-7,-,TGTGCCAGCAGCTTGAGCGGGGGGTCCTACGAGCAGTACTTC,CASSLSGGSYEQYF
TRBV4-1,TRBD1,TRBJ2-1,-,TGCGCCAGCAGCCCCGCAGGGGGTGGGGACTACAATGAGCAGTTCTTC,CASSPAGGGDYNEQFF
TRBV4-1,-,TRBJ2-3,-,TGCGCCAGCAGGCCGGGTGCTAGCACAGATACGCAGTATTTT,CASRPGASTDTQYF
TRBV3-1/TRBV3-2,-,TRBJ1-1,-,TGTGCCAGCAGCCACACAGACGGGAACACTGAAGCTTTCTTT,CASSHTDGNTEAFF
TRBV5-1,-,TRBJ1-3,-,TGCGCCAGCAGCCCCTTACAGGGATCTGGAAACACCATATATTTT,CASSPLQGSGNTIYF
TRBV19,TRBD2,TRBJ2-3,once,TGTGCCAGTAGTATCCGGGCGGGGGGGAGCACAGATACGCAGTATTTT,CASSIRAGGSTDTQYF
TRBV19,-,TRBJ1-6,-,TGTGCCAGTAGTATTAGCGGGACAAATAATTCACCCCTCCACTTT,CASSISGTNNSPLHF
TRBV3-1/TRBV3-2,-,TRBJ1-4,-,TGTGCCAGCAGCCAAGTGGGGGGGAATGAAAAACTGTTTTTT,CASSQVGGNEKLFF
TRBV19,TRBD1,TRBJ1-4,-,TGTGCCAGTAGCCCCGGGACAGCTAATGAAAAACTGTTTTTT,CASSPGTANEKLFF
TRBV18,-,TRBJ1-3,-,TGTGCCAGCTCACCACCTGGCGGCCTACGGAACACCATATATTTT,CASSPPGGLRNTIYF
TRBV20-1,TRBD1,TRBJ1-2,-,TGCAGTGCTAGTCTACAGGGGGCGGGTGACTATGGCTACACCTTC,CSASLQGAGDYGYTF
TRBV5-1,-,TRBJ2-7,-,TGCGCCAGCAGCTTGGGGCCAGACTACTACGAGCAGTACTTC,CASSLGPDYYEQYF
TRBV5-1,TRBD1,TRBJ2-7,-,TGCGCCAGCAGCCCAAAGACAGGGGATTCCTACGAGCAGTACTTC,CASSPKTGDSYEQYF
TRBV5-1,TRBD2,TRBJ2-5,-,TGCGCCAGCAGCTTGATGCTAGCGGGGAACCAAGAGACCCAGTACTTC,CASSLMLAGNQETQYF
TRBV7-8,-,TRBJ1-1,-,TGTGCCAGCAGCTTAGTACAGGGAAGTTTAAACACTGAAGCTTTCTTT,CASSLVQGSLNTEAFF
TRBV7-9,-,TRBJ1-4,-,TGTGCCAGCAGCTTAGGGGAGGGGGGATCTAATGAAAAACTGTTTTTT,CASSLGEGGSNEKLFF
TRBV5-1,TRBD1,TRBJ2-7,-,TGCGCCAGCAGCTTGGGGACAGGGAAAACCTACGAGCAGTACTTC,CASSLGTGKTYEQYF
TRBV15,-,TRBJ1-1,-,TGTGCCACCAGCAGAGAAGCCGGGATTAACACTGAAGCTTTCTTT,CATSREAGINTEAFF
TRBV5-4,-,TRBJ2-1,-,TGTGCCAGCAGCTCCGCCGGGACTTACAATGAGCAGTTCTTC,CASSSAGTYNEQFF
TRBV2,-,TRBJ1-1,-,TGTGCCAGCAGTGAAAACAGGCCGAACACTGAAGCTTTCTTT,CASSENRPNTEAFF
TRBV27,-,TRBJ1-2,-,TGTGCCAGCAGTCTCCCGACCGGGATGGGCTACACCTTC,CASSLPTGMGYTF
TRBV27,TRBD1,TRBJ1-2,-,TGTGCCAGCAGTTTATCTAGGGGGCGCGACTATGGCTACACCTTC,CASSLSRGRDYGYTF
TRBV20-1,-,TRBJ2-1,-,TGCAGTGCCCCAGCGCCGAATGAGCAGTTCTTC,CSAPAPNEQFF
TRBV20-1,-,TRBJ2-7,-,TGCAGTGCGACCCAGGTATACGAGCAGTACTTC,CSATQVYEQYF
TRBV25-1,-,TRBJ2-1,few,TGTGCCAGCAGTGCCCGGGGGGCCGACTCCTACAATGAGCAGTTCTTC,CASSARGADSYNEQFF
TRBV24-1,-,TRBJ1-1,-,TGTGCCACCAGTAAACACCCGAACACTGAAGCTTTCTTT,CATSKHPNTEAFF
TRBV4-1,TRBD2,TRBJ2-5,-,TGCGCCAGCAGCCTAGGAAGGGCTAGCGGGGGTCGGGAGACCCAGTACTTC,CASSLGRASGGRETQYF